Each of the 28 T cell receptor beta chains below was sequenced from the same sample in a study of blood T cell repertoires in COVID-19. Clones were read by immunoSEQ multiplex PCR, and TCRdb kept only the in-frame ones, dropping some. The table shows roughly 220,000 clones, with about 83% occurring only once. Sequences were obtained from PBMCs or T cells enriched from blood (not recorded which). These receptors all come from a woman aged 40 to 50 who had recovered from COVID-19.

CDR3 amino acids: CASSLDEVQPQHF. The CDR3 coding sequence is TGTGCCAGCAGTTTAGACGAGGTCCAGCCCCAGCATTTT. V usage is TRBV12-3 or TRBV12-4 and J usage is TRBJ1-5; D not certain. The CDR3 spans 13 residues. The germline V and J ends were trimmed by 1 base and 7 bases, with 8 bases remaining between them.

V usage is TRBV19 and J usage is TRBJ1-5; a possible D gene is TRBD1 (5 bases). CDR3 length equals 12 residues. Trimming pared 5 bases from V and 5 bases from J, leaving 7 bases between. From germline, CDR1 is LNHDA and CDR2 SQIVND (reference sequence). The CDR3, as DNA: TGTGCCAGTAGTCAACAGGATCAGCCCCAGCATTTT. This gives the protein CASSQQDQPQHF. Using reference TRBV19 and TRBJ1-5 for the parts outside the CDR3, the full variable domain is DGGITQSPKYLFRKEGQNVTLSCEQNLNHDAMYWYRQDPGQGLRLIYYSQIVNDFQKGDIAEGYSVSREKKESFPLTVTSAQKNPTAFYLCASSQQDQPQHFGDGTRLSIL.

The CDR3 is CASSTTLGNTIYF. The CDR3 DNA is TGCGCCAGCAGTACTACGTTGGGAAACACCATATATTTT. The rearrangement joins TRBV5-1 to TRBJ1-3; no clear D gene. The length of the CDR3 is 13 residues. Trimming stripped 5 bases from V and 4 bases from J, with 10 bases between. Germline CDR1 SGHRS, CDR2 YFSETQ.

The chain is built from TRBV7-9 and TRBJ1-5; tentatively, D is TRBD1 (5 bases). The CDR3 length is 17 residues. CDR1 and CDR2 (germline): SEHNR, FQNEAQ (reference sequence). V was cut by 4 bases and J by 3 bases, with 19 bases left in between. In DNA form, the CDR3 reads TGTGCCAGCAGCTCCGGGGCGGTTGGGGACTACAATCAGCCCCAGCATTTT. This gives the protein CASSSGAVGDYNQPQHF.

The J gene is TRBJ1-6, the V gene TRBV19; 9 bases map to TRBD1. CDR1 and CDR2 (germline): LNHDA, SQIVND (reference sequence). V was pared by 7 bases and J by 9 bases, with 13 bases of the junction left unmatched. This CDR3 spans 16 amino acids. The CDR3 region is CASTYSPQGAISPLHF. The CDR3 DNA reads as TGTGCCAGTACCTATAGTCCACAGGGGGCGATTTCACCCCTCCACTTT.

The CDR3: CASSFQGTGAYYGYTF. For the CDR3, the DNA is TGTGCCAGCAGCTTCCAAGGGACAGGGGCCTACTATGGCTACACCTTC. The chain carries TRBV3-1 (or the pseudogene TRBV3-2) and TRBJ1-2, with TRBD1 matching 10 bases. This CDR3 contains 16 residues. Losses at the gene ends were 5 bases for V and 3 bases for J; bases not matched to a gene: 9. Per germline, CDR1 LGHDT and CDR2 YNNKEL (reference sequence).

This clone has just a few counts. The chain joins TRBV5-8 to TRBJ2-1; 9 bases are shared with TRBD2. V lost 2 bases, J lost 2 bases, and 2 bases stayed unmatched. Germline lookup yields CDR1 SGHTS and CDR2 YDEGEE. This CDR3 contains 15 residues. This chain's CDR3 is CASSLGTSTYNEQFF. CDR3 DNA: TGTGCCAGCAGCTTAGGGACTAGCACCTACAATGAGCAGTTCTTC.

The chain uses TRBV28 and TRBJ2-7; D perhaps matches TRBD1 (7 bases). Germline loops: CDR1 MDHEN, CDR2 SYDVKM. This CDR3 has 16 amino acids. The V end lost 3 bases, the J end lost 0 bases, and 15 bases lay between the germline ends. The CDR3 loop reads CASSFKQGTHSYEQYF. In DNA, the CDR3 is TGTGCCAGCAGTTTCAAACAGGGGACTCACTCCTACGAGCAGTACTTC. The full variable domain, completed using reference TRBV28 and TRBJ2-7, is DVKVTQSSRYLVKRTGEKVFLECVQDMDHENMFWYRQDPGLGLRLIYFSYDVKMKEKGDIPEGYSVSREKKERFSLILESASTNQTSMYLCASSFKQGTHSYEQYFGPGTRLTVT.

This chain links TRBV4-1 with TRBJ1-3; D is uncertain. V gave up 4 bases and J gave up 0 bases, with 13 bases separating them. Germline V gene lookup returns CDR1 MGHRA and CDR2 YSYEKL. This CDR3 has 16 residues. The CDR3 nucleotides read TGCGCCAGCAGCCCCCCCTACAGCCACTCTGGAAACACCATATATTTT. Encoded protein: CASSPPYSHSGNTIYF.

This clone was picked up one time. This chain joins TRBV24-1 and TRBJ2-1, with D possibly TRBD1 on 6 matching bases. Germline V gene lookup returns CDR1 KGHDR and CDR2 SFDVKD. Trimming stripped 5 bases from V and 0 bases from J, with 13 bases between. The CDR3 spans 16 residues. The CDR3 sequence is CATSGQDPSSYNEQFF. CDR3 nucleotides: TGTGCCACCAGTGGACAGGACCCGAGCTCCTACAATGAGCAGTTCTTC.

The rearrangement uses TRBV27 and TRBJ1-5; 10 positions agree with TRBD1. Germline V gene sequence: CDR1 MNHEY, CDR2 SMNVEV (reference sequence). The junction had 11 bases not matched to a gene; V was cut back by 3 bases and J by 0 bases. The CDR3 is made up of 19 amino acids. The CDR3 spells CASSLLTGGPINSNQPQHF. The CDR3 DNA follows: TGTGCCAGCAGTTTGTTGACAGGGGGCCCAATTAATAGCAATCAGCCCCAGCATTTT.

This clone has a count of ten or more. This chain uses TRBV7-2 with TRBJ2-5; unclear D gene. Trimming stripped 4 bases from V and 5 bases from J, with 11 bases between. CDR1 and CDR2 (germline): SGHTA, FQGNSA. The CDR3 has 13 amino acids. As DNA, the CDR3 is TGTGCCAGCAGCTATACGCCCCGGGAGACCCAGTACTTC. Encoded protein: CASSYTPRETQYF.

This sequence joins TRBV7-8 and TRBJ2-1; 10 positions agree with TRBD2. Germline CDR1 and CDR2: SGHVS and FQNEAQ. The CDR3 spans 18 residues. The trim removed 0 bases at V and 6 bases at J, leaving 11 bases unmatched. The CDR3 protein is CASSLARKGLAPTNEQFF. The CDR3 nucleotides read TGTGCCAGCAGCTTAGCCAGAAAGGGACTAGCGCCAACCAATGAGCAGTTCTTC.

The chain combines TRBV10-3 with TRBJ2-2; TRBD2 is a possible D gene (6 bases). V gave up 6 bases and J gave up 3 bases, with 14 bases separating them. The CDR3 totals 15 residues. Germline V gene lookup returns CDR1 ENHRY and CDR2 SYGVKD. For the CDR3, the DNA is TGTGCCATCAGCCCCGGGGGACGGTACACCGGGGAGCTGTTTTTT. Translation: CAISPGGRYTGELFF.

This chain uses TRBV6-5 with TRBJ1-1; no clear D gene. The CDR3 runs to 13 residues. Trimming took 6 bases from V and 6 from J, leaving 14 bases between them. From germline, CDR1 is MNHEY and CDR2 SVGAGI. CDR3 protein: CASSLKEISEAFF. The DNA of the CDR3 is TGTGCCAGCAGCCTTAAGGAGATCTCTGAAGCTTTCTTT.

The chain has TRBV2 and TRBJ2-2; TRBD2 aligns across 9 bases. CDR3 length: 16 amino acids. The ends lost 2 bases at V and 2 bases at J; junction bases unmatched: 3. The germline V gene has CDR1 SNHLY and CDR2 FYNNEI. The CDR3 nucleotides are TGTGCCAGCAGTGAATTTAGCGGGGGTAACACCGGGGAGCTGTTTTTT. Amino acid sequence: CASSEFSGGNTGELFF.

This clone was found once. The chain is built from TRBV29-1 and TRBJ2-1, with TRBD1 matching over 9 bases. The germline gives CDR1 SQVTM, CDR2 ANQGSEA. The CDR3 is 13 amino acids. Trimming at V came to 4 bases and at J to 9 bases, leaving 7 bases not matched to a gene. For the CDR3, the DNA is TGCAGCGTTGTGGGACAGGGCGCAATTGAGCAGTTCTTC. Translation: CSVVGQGAIEQFF.

The chain employs TRBV4-1 and TRBJ1-3, with 7 bases identical to TRBD1. The germline CDR1 and CDR2 sequences are MGHRA and YSYEKL. There are 18 residues in the CDR3. Losses at the gene ends were 0 bases for V and 0 bases for J; bases not matched to a gene: 8. The CDR3 coding sequence is TGCGCCAGCAGCCAAGAGAGGGACAGCTTGAACTCTGGAAACACCATATATTTT. Amino acids: CASSQERDSLNSGNTIYF.

The chain combines TRBV6-2 or TRBV6-3 with TRBJ1-5; D not certain. V was trimmed by 0 bases and J by 4 bases, leaving 10 bases between them. This CDR3 comprises 15 residues. Germline V CDR1 and CDR2: MNHEY, SVGEGT. The CDR3 loop is CASSYSRQSNQPQHF. The CDR3 nucleotides are TGTGCCAGCAGTTACTCGAGGCAGTCTAATCAGCCCCAGCATTTT.

The rearrangement links TRBV10-3 to TRBJ1-1, with 7 bases fitting TRBD1. The CDR3 runs 12 residues. CDR1 and CDR2 (germline): ENHRY, SYGVKD. V shed 10 bases and J 5 bases; nucleotides not matched to a gene: 7. In DNA, the CDR3 is TGTGCCACCTCAACAGGGGCGACTGAAGCTTTCTTT. Its translation: CATSTGATEAFF.

This sequence joins TRBV28 and TRBJ2-3; TRBD1 matches 9 bases. The CDR3 has 16 amino acids. Germline CDR1 MDHEN, CDR2 SYDVKM. V gave up 5 bases and J gave up 4 bases; unmatched junction bases: 10. The CDR3 protein is CASSHPQGAVADTQYF. Here the CDR3 DNA reads TGTGCCAGCAGTCATCCACAGGGGGCGGTGGCAGATACGCAGTATTTT.

The chain couples TRBV12-5 to TRBJ2-3; no clear D. Between the trimmed V and J ends, which lost 4 bases and 2 bases, there was a span of 7 bases. CDR1 and CDR2 from the germline V gene are LGHNT and FRNRAP. This CDR3 has 13 amino acids. The CDR3 is CASGSPYTDTQYF. The CDR3 nucleotides read TGTGCTAGTGGTTCGCCCTACACAGATACGCAGTATTTT.

This chain joins TRBV11-3 and TRBJ2-2, with D possibly TRBD1 on 6 matching bases. Trimming took 3 bases from V and 8 from J, leaving 10 bases between them. Looked up from germline, CDR1 is SGHNT and CDR2 is YENEEA. There are 13 residues in the CDR3. The CDR3 loop is CASSLGQVGELFF. CDR3 DNA sequence: TGTGCCAGCAGCTTGGGACAAGTGGGGGAGCTGTTTTTT.

The rearrangement joins TRBV6-5 to TRBJ2-5; 13 bases fit TRBD2. The J segment lost 4 bases and the V segment lost 7 bases, leaving 3 bases of the junction unmatched. CDR1 and CDR2 (germline): MNHEY, SVGAGI. The CDR3 spans 14 residues. The CDR3 DNA reads as TGTGCCAGCATAACTAGCGGGAGGGGAGAGACCCAGTACTTC. Amino acids: CASITSGRGETQYF.

This clone was counted a single time. V is TRBV6-2 or TRBV6-3 and J is TRBJ2-5, with D possibly matching TRBD2 (5 bases). CDR3 length: 14 amino acids. Germline loops: CDR1 MNHEY, CDR2 SVGEGT. Trimming took off 2 bases at V and 2 bases at J, with 9 bases between the two ends. The CDR3 protein is CASSYEAVQETQYF. CDR3 in DNA: TGTGCCAGCAGTTACGAAGCGGTACAAGAGACCCAGTACTTC.

The chain employs TRBV3-1 (or the pseudogene TRBV3-2) and TRBJ2-7; 7 bases fit TRBD1. Germline CDR1 is LGHDT and CDR2 is YNNKEL (reference sequence). The trim removed 0 bases at V and 3 bases at J, leaving 11 bases unmatched. This CDR3 spans 17 amino acids. CDR3 nucleotides: TGTGCCAGCAGCCAAGATTCCAGCAGGGGGACAAACTACGAGCAGTACGTC. It specifies CASSQDSSRGTNYEQYV.

The chain carries TRBV9 and TRBJ2-1; 9 nucleotides line up with TRBD2. Germline CDR1 is SGDLS and CDR2 is YYNGEE. The CDR3 loop spans 19 amino acids. The J segment lost 5 bases and the V segment lost 4 bases, leaving 19 bases of the junction unmatched. CDR3 sequence (DNA): TGTGCCAGCAGCCGCAGGGGTAGCGGGAGTGGAATTGGGAACAATGAGCAGTTCTTC. Amino acid sequence: CASSRRGSGSGIGNNEQFF.

The chain couples TRBV5-1 to TRBJ2-4; TRBD1 matches at 9 bases. The V segment lost 3 bases and the J segment 3 bases; nucleotides outside the gene matches: 10. CDR1 and CDR2 from the germline V gene are SGHRS and YFSETQ. The CDR3 totals 17 residues. The CDR3 DNA follows: TGCGCCAGCAGCTCCCGGGACAGGGAAATGGACAAAAACATTCAGTACTTC. Translated: CASSSRDREMDKNIQYF. The full variable domain, completed using reference TRBV5-1 and TRBJ2-4, is KAGVTQTPRYLIKTRGQQVTLSCSPISGHRSVSWYQQTPGQGLQFLFEYFSETQRNKGNFPGRFSGRQFSNSRSEMNVSTLELGDSALYLCASSSRDREMDKNIQYFGAGTRLSVL.